Sequencing of this TCR beta chain was carried out in a study of T cell responses to AZD1222 COVID-19 vaccine. Overall study findings and caveats: Scientists sampled the repertoires only once the peak T cell response had passed.

Trimming removed 6 bases from V and 1 base from J; junction bases left unmatched: 8. Germline V gene data show CDR1 as MNHEY and CDR2 as SMNVEV (reference sequence). This CDR3 has 16 amino acids. The table came from immunoSEQ multiplex PCR; TCRdb's copy has only in-frame clones and leaves some out. The table lists approximately 93,000 clones, about 92% of them singletons, with 5.3% in the top ten. Concerning this clone itself: Its antigen is currently unknown.

Analysis merged second doses at about 4 or about 12 weeks. The clonotype was recovered from an adult who received the AZD1222 COVID-19 vaccine. The chain joins TRBV27 to TRBJ2-2; 7 bases are shared with TRBD1. The sequencing here drew on peripheral blood, taken 28 days after the second AZD1222 dose. CDR3 nucleotide sequence: TGTGCCAGCAGCCCCCGGACAGGACTGAACACCGGGGAGCTGTTTTTT. The encoded protein is CASSPRTGLNTGELFF.